This TCR beta chain was identified in a study of T cells in Graves' hyperthyroidism and ophthalmopathy. The overall study: Once the initial diagnosis was made, peripheral blood was obtained before any treatment.

Thyroid ultrasound, orbital computed tomography, clinical symptoms, and serum thyroxine and TRAb underpinned diagnoses. Trimming shortened V by 7 bases and J by 0 bases, and 13 bases separated the two germline ends. The CDR3 length is 14 residues. This clonotype appeared a few times. It was RNA transcripts that yielded the amplified TCR beta CDR3 regions. A set of HTBI primers served as the primers for a first-round RT-PCR of the TCR CDR3. TCRdb itself ran the multiplex PCR reads through MiXCR, one entry per CDR3 protein. Of 620,000 or so distinct CDR3 sequences detected, more than 12% appear once; the ten largest clones hold around 12%.

The V gene is TRBV12-3 or TRBV12-4, the J gene TRBJ2-7; D perhaps matches TRBD2 (6 bases). The sequenced sample was blood. The receptor was derived from a woman aged 45-60 years with Graves' ophthalmopathy. The DNA of the CDR3 is TGTGCCAGCACTGGCGGGAAAACCTCCTACGAGCAGTACTTC. Translated: CASTGGKTSYEQYF.